The T cell receptor beta chain under discussion was sequenced for a study of cytotoxic CD8 clonotypes in ibrutinib-treated CLL. Depth targeted 1 in 200,000 to 1 in 1 million T cells, averaging around 9.5x coverage per clonotype. Sequenced by immunoSEQ multiplex PCR; TCRdb stores in-frame clones only, minus some. The sample carries over 25,000 clones, around 76% recorded once. From germline, CDR1 is LGHNA and CDR2 YNFKEQ. Trimming left V 0 bases short and J 2 bases short, with 7 bases between. There are 14 residues in the CDR3. This clone was seen a handful of times. Its antigen remains unidentified. Different DNA sequences within this sample yield the same CDR3. Notes on the study in general: Public clonotypes, an uncommon group, contracted or remained stable on treatment.

The V gene is TRBV4-2, the J gene TRBJ1-2; the D gene is possibly TRBD1 (6 bases). The specimen comprised PBMCs, sampled after 36 months of ibrutinib treatment. The clonotype originates from a human donor with chronic lymphocytic leukemia. The CDR3 DNA reads as TGTGCCAGCAGCCAAGAGAGGGGGAACTATGGCTACACCTTC. Its protein product is CASSQERGNYGYTF.